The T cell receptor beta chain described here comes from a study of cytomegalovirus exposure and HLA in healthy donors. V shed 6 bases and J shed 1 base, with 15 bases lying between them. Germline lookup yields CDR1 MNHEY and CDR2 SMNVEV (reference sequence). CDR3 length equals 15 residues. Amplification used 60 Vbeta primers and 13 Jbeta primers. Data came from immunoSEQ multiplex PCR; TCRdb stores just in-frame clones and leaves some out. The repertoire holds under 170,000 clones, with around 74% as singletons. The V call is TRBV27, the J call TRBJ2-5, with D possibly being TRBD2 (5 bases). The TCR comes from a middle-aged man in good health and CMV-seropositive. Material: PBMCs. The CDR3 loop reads CASSDRGLAQETQYF. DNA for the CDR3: TGTGCCAGCAGCGACCGTGGACTGGCCCAAGAGACCCAGTACTTC.